This TCR beta chain originates from a study of shared clonotypes between healthy human individuals. Study conclusions and caveats: Clonotypes shared by all four sorted-subset donors had higher generation probabilities than non-shared clonotypes.

Only in-frame clones appear in the TCRdb table, and some are missing; sequencing was by immunoSEQ multiplex PCR. Here the sample spans around 2.1 million clones, 90% to 96% being singletons. V lost 1 base and J 7 bases, leaving 13 bases between the germline ends. The CDR3 has 14 residues. In germline, CDR1 is SGHTA, CDR2 FQGNSA. Points on this clone: The antigen remains undetermined.

The chain has TRBV7-2 and TRBJ1-2; D remains ambiguous. The sequence derives from a man younger than 30 in good health. The material sequenced was naive CD4+ T cells sorted from blood. Subset in this sample: CD45RA+ positively selected. The chain's CDR3 is CASSLGPGSVGYTF. For the CDR3, the DNA is TGTGCCAGCAGCTTAGGACCTGGGTCGGTTGGCTACACCTTC.